A single sample is the source of the 2 T cell receptor beta chains below, sequenced in a study of cytomegalovirus exposure and HLA in healthy donors. With 60 Vbeta and 13 Jbeta primers, the PCR was carried out. This table comes from immunoSEQ multiplex PCR, and its TCRdb copy is limited to in-frame clones, with some not included. Of some 130,000 clones detected, about 80% appear once; the ten largest clones hold about 4.4%. The sequencing sample was made of PBMCs. These TCRs come from a man between 25 and 39 years old in good health.

The rearrangement uses TRBV21-1 and TRBJ2-4; TRBD1 is taken as the D call from the table, unchecked against the DNA. TRBV21-1 is assigned pseudogene status. The CDR3 runs to 20 residues. The CDR3 protein is CASSHLDRAGLLKAKNIQYF. As DNA, the CDR3 is TGTGCCAGCAGCCACCTTGACAGGGCGGGTTTACTAAAAGCCAAAAACATTCAGTACTTC.

This rearrangement joins TRBV7-8 to TRBJ2-1; TRBD2 agrees at 14 bases. V shed 8 bases, J shed 12 bases, and the junction held 12 bases outside the gene matches. There are 15 residues in the CDR3. Germline assignment: CDR1 SGHVS and CDR2 FQNEAQ. CDR3 loop: CASVARGLAGDGQFF. The DNA of the CDR3 is TGTGCCAGCGTAGCGCGGGGACTAGCGGGAGACGGGCAGTTCTTC.